The rows below give T cell receptor beta chains drawn from one sample of a study of spatial heterogeneity in lung cancer. MiXCR, run by TCRdb on the 5' RACE reads, gives a single entry per CDR3 protein. The sample gives about 60,000 distinct CDR3 sequences, 8.4% of which show up once; roughly 16% is in the top ten. Sequencing was performed on PBMCs, taken at surgery. Receptors were obtained from a female donor with early-stage non-small cell lung cancer. The CDR3 runs from the conserved cysteine through the conserved F or W. The D gene is left open where the match is weak. Only some rows state a clone size, as once, few, many or a class for expanded clones.

TRBV20-1	NA	TRBJ2-7	few	TGCAGTACAAAGACAGCGACCTACGAGCAGTACTTC	CSTKTATYEQYF
TRBV9	TRBD1	TRBJ2-2	many	TGTGCCAGCAGCCCACGACAGGGATTGAACACCGGGGAGCTGTTTTTT	CASSPRQGLNTGELFF
TRBV20-1	TRBD1	TRBJ1-5	NA	TGCAGTGCCCCGGGACAGATACGCAATCAGCCCCAGCATTTT	CSAPGQIRNQPQHF
TRBV6-5	NA	TRBJ1-3	NA	TGTGCCAGCAGCCCAAGGGACACCCGAAAGGTTGCCATATATTTT	CASSPRDTRKVAIYF
TRBV25-1	NA	TRBJ2-5	many	TGTGCCAGCAGTGAATGGAGGGGGAGCGCGGAGCCCCAGTACTTC	CASSEWRGSAEPQYF
TRBV29-1	TRBD1	TRBJ2-2	many	TGCAGCGTTGCGACAGGGATCACCGGGGAGCTGTTTTTT	CSVATGITGELFF
TRBV6-1	NA	TRBJ1-4	many	TGTGCCAGCAGTGAAGGTGGATTCGGGACCCCCTTTATAGAAAAACTGTTTTTT	CASSEGGFGTPFIEKLFF
TRBV4-1	NA	TRBJ2-2	NA	TGCGCCAGCAGCCTAAACGACCGCACCGGGGAGCTGTTTTTT	CASSLNDRTGELFF
TRBV6-6	NA	TRBJ1-1	few	TGTGCCAGCAGTTCCTGGACGGGGAACACTGAAGCTTTCTTT	CASSSWTGNTEAFF
TRBV7-8	TRBD2	TRBJ2-5	few	TGTGCCAGCGCACTCCAACAGGCTAGCGGTGGGACCCAGTACTTC	CASALQQASGGTQYF
TRBV25-1	NA	TRBJ1-5	NA	TGTGCCAGCAGTGATGTCGGAGGAGAGGGTCAGCCCCAGCATTTT	CASSDVGGEGQPQHF
TRBV6-1	NA	TRBJ1-2	many	TGTGCCAGCAGTGAAAATGGGCCTGCCGGGGCTGGCTACACCTTC	CASSENGPAGAGYTF
TRBV20-1	TRBD1	TRBJ2-7	NA	TGCAGTGCTTCTGCCCTGGGACAGGGAGGCTACGAGCAGTACTTC	CSASALGQGGYEQYF
TRBV28	NA	TRBJ1-1	many	TGTGCCAGCAGTTTGGCTCTTAGGACCACTGAAGCTTTCTTT	CASSLALRTTEAFF
TRBV28	NA	TRBJ1-4	few	TGTGCCAGCAGCCCCCCAGGCCCTATAACTAATGAAAAACTGTTTTTT	CASSPPGPITNEKLFF
TRBV18	NA	TRBJ2-7	many	TGTGCCAGCTCACTAGAGCCGGCCATTCTCTACGAGCAGTACTTC	CASSLEPAILYEQYF
TRBV2	TRBD1	TRBJ1-2	many	TGTGCCAGCAGTGAATCTGGGACAGGGTTCGACTATGGCTACACCTTC	CASSESGTGFDYGYTF
TRBV18	NA	TRBJ1-6	few	TGTGCCAGCGCCCCCGGCCGAGCAGATAATTCACCCCTCCACTTT	CASAPGRADNSPLHF
TRBV7-2	TRBD2	TRBJ2-5	NA	TGTGCCAGCAGCTTAGGACTAGCACAAGAGACCCAGTACTTC	CASSLGLAQETQYF
TRBV6-2/TRBV6-3	TRBD2	TRBJ2-1	NA	TGTGCCAGCAGTCTACTAGCGGAGGGATCCTACAATGAGCAGTTCTTC	CASSLLAEGSYNEQFF
TRBV12-3/TRBV12-4	NA	TRBJ1-5	many	TGTGCCAGCAGCCGAGACGCAATTAATCAGCCCCAGCATTTT	CASSRDAINQPQHF
TRBV4-2	NA	TRBJ2-7	NA	TGTGCCAGCAGCCAAGTGGAAGGACCAGGGTTGGCCTACGAGCAGTACTTC	CASSQVEGPGLAYEQYF
TRBV5-4	NA	TRBJ1-4	few	TGTGCCAGCAGCCCGGAAGGCAGCACCGAAAAACTGTTTTTT	CASSPEGSTEKLFF
TRBV5-5	TRBD1	TRBJ2-3	many	TGTGCCAGCAGCTTGGGGGACAGGGACGCAGATACGCAGTATTTT	CASSLGDRDADTQYF
TRBV7-8	NA	TRBJ1-1	NA	TGTGCCAGCAGCTCACAGGGTACCACTGAAGCTTTCTTT	CASSSQGTTEAFF
TRBV7-2	TRBD2	TRBJ2-1	NA	TGTGCCAGCAGCTCGTTACCGGGACTAGGAAAAAATGAGCAGTTCTTC	CASSSLPGLGKNEQFF
TRBV12-3/TRBV12-4	TRBD2	TRBJ2-2	NA	TGTGCCAGCAGTCCGGCTAGCGGGAGGTCGGGCACCGGGGAGCTGATTTTT	CASSPASGRSGTGELIF
TRBV9	NA	TRBJ1-1	few	TGTGCCAGCAGCGCGGACAATTTGAACACTGAAGCTTTCTTT	CASSADNLNTEAFF
TRBV5-1	TRBD1	TRBJ1-1	many	TGCGCCAGCAGCGGAGGGGGCCGCGGGGGCACTGAAGCTTTCTTT	CASSGGGRGGTEAFF
TRBV19	NA	TRBJ1-5	many	TGTGCCAGTAGTATCGAGGGTAATCAGCCCCAGCATTTT	CASSIEGNQPQHF
TRBV5-1	TRBD2	TRBJ2-2	few	TGCGCCAGCGGGACTAGCGGGAGCACCGGGGAGCTGTTTTTT	CASGTSGSTGELFF
TRBV7-2	TRBD2	TRBJ2-3	many	TGTGCCAGCAGCTTTAGCGGGTACGGCACAGATACGCAGTATTTT	CASSFSGYGTDTQYF
TRBV12-3/TRBV12-4	TRBD1	TRBJ1-1	few	TGTGCCAGCACCTGGACAGGGGAGCGGACTGAAGCTTTCTTT	CASTWTGERTEAFF
TRBV12-3/TRBV12-4	NA	TRBJ1-1	NA	TGTGCCAGCAGTTCGGGGGGCGCTTGGAACACTGAAGCTTTCTTT	CASSSGGAWNTEAFF
TRBV7-8	TRBD2	TRBJ2-3	few	TGTGCCAGCAGCTTAGTTAGCGGGGGGGCAGATACGCAGTATTTT	CASSLVSGGADTQYF
TRBV12-3/TRBV12-4	NA	TRBJ2-5	few	TGTGCCAGCAGTTTTAAAGTAAAAGAGACCCAGTACTTC	CASSFKVKETQYF
TRBV7-2	NA	TRBJ2-3	few	TGTGCCAGCAGATCGACTCGGGACTCGGCAGATACGCAGTATTTT	CASRSTRDSADTQYF
TRBV20-1	NA	TRBJ2-3	many	TGCAGTGCTAGAGCGGCGAGCACAGATACGCAGTATTTT	CSARAASTDTQYF
TRBV7-3	TRBD1	TRBJ2-1	many	TGTGCCAGCAGCTTCGGCGGGACAGGGTATGAGCAGTTCTTC	CASSFGGTGYEQFF
TRBV3-1	TRBD2	TRBJ2-2	many	TGTGCCAGCAGGTACGGGGGGGCGAACACCGGGGAGCTGTTTTTT	CASRYGGANTGELFF
TRBV12-3/TRBV12-4	TRBD1	TRBJ1-1	NA	TGTGCCAGCGGGATACAGGGGGCCTCTGAAGCTTTCTTT	CASGIQGASEAFF
TRBV19	NA	TRBJ2-1	many	TGTGCCAGTACAAGCGGTAATTCCTACAATGAGCAGTTCTTC	CASTSGNSYNEQFF
TRBV11-2	NA	TRBJ1-1	NA	TGTGCCAGCAGCCAAAGGACAGAAAAGAACACTGAAGCTTTCTTT	CASSQRTEKNTEAFF
TRBV20-1	TRBD1	TRBJ1-5	few	TGCAGTGCTGGCCGGGACAGAAATCAGCCCCAGCATTTT	CSAGRDRNQPQHF
TRBV28	TRBD1	TRBJ1-6	many	TGTGCCAGCAGTTGGGACAGTGACTATAATTCACCCCTCCACTTT	CASSWDSDYNSPLHF
TRBV28	TRBD1	TRBJ1-1	few	TGTGCCAGCAAACCACCTGACAGGGACACTGAAGCTTTCTTT	CASKPPDRDTEAFF